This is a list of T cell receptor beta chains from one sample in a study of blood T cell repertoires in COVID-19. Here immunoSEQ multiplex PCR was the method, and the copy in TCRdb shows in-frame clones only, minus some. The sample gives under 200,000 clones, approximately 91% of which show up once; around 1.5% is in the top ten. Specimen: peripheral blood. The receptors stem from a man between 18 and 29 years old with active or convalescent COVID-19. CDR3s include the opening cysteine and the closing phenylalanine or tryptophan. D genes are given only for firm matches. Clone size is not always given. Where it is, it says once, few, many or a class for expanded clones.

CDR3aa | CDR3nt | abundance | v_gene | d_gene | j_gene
CASSLGQNSNQPQHF | TGTGCCAGCAGCTTGGGACAGAATAGCAATCAGCCCCAGCATTTT | . | TRBV5-6 | . | TRBJ1-5
CASSGTGSTDTQYF | TGCGCCAGCAGCGGGACAGGGAGCACAGATACGCAGTATTTT | . | TRBV4-1 | TRBD1 | TRBJ2-3
CASSGLEPYEQYF | TGTGCCAGTAGCGGACTGGAACCCTACGAGCAGTACTTC | . | TRBV19 | . | TRBJ2-7
CASSPGQGWAKNIQYF | TGTGCCAGCAGCCCTGGACAGGGCTGGGCCAAAAACATTCAGTACTTC | . | TRBV7-9 | TRBD1 | TRBJ2-4
CASSLDSRTGQETQYF | TGTGCCAGCAGCTTAGATTCGCGAACAGGCCAAGAGACCCAGTACTTC | . | TRBV7-2 | . | TRBJ2-5
CSVEAPVGSEKLFF | TGCAGCGTTGAAGCCCCAGTGGGCAGTGAAAAACTGTTTTTT | . | TRBV29-1 | . | TRBJ1-4
CASSLDSHNTEAFF | TGTGCCAGCAGCTTAGATTCACACAACACTGAAGCTTTCTTT | few | TRBV11-3 | . | TRBJ1-1
CASSRDRTSGGNEQFF | TGCGCCAGCAGCAGGGATAGGACTAGCGGCGGCAATGAGCAGTTCTTC | . | TRBV5-1 | TRBD2 | TRBJ2-1
CASSQERDSEAFF | TGCGCCAGCAGCCAAGAGCGAGACAGCGAAGCTTTCTTT | . | TRBV4-1 | . | TRBJ1-1
CATSREVRGETQYF | TGTGCCACCAGCAGAGAGGTCAGGGGGGAGACCCAGTACTTC | . | TRBV15 | TRBD1 | TRBJ2-5
CASGPTSGGVILNTGELFF | TGTGCCAGCGGACCGACTAGCGGGGGGGTTATACTAAACACCGGGGAGCTGTTTTTT | . | TRBV3-1/TRBV3-2 | TRBD2 | TRBJ2-2
CASSEGTSGRYNEQFF | TGTGCCAGCAGTGAAGGGACTAGCGGGAGGTACAATGAGCAGTTCTTC | . | TRBV6-4 | TRBD2 | TRBJ2-1
CASSSGTGFTDTQYF | TGTGCCAGCAGCTCCGGGACAGGATTCACAGATACGCAGTATTTT | . | TRBV7-9 | TRBD1 | TRBJ2-3
CASSPSFAGYNEQFF | TGTGCCAGCTCACCATCGTTTGCAGGCTACAATGAGCAGTTCTTC | . | TRBV18 | . | TRBJ2-1
CASSHLSGQGAIAKNIQYF | TGTGCCAGCAGCCATTTGTCCGGACAGGGGGCTATAGCCAAAAACATTCAGTACTTC | . | TRBV7-9 | TRBD1 | TRBJ2-4
CASSPTGGIGYTF | TGTGCCAGCAGTCCGACAGGGGGCATTGGCTACACCTTC | . | TRBV12-3/TRBV12-4 | TRBD1 | TRBJ1-2
CASGPNYEQYF | TGTGCCAGCGGGCCTAATTACGAGCAGTACTTC | few | TRBV6-5 | . | TRBJ2-7
CASSISQVTLNSPLHF | TGTGCCAGTAGTATCTCTCAGGTTACTTTGAATTCACCCCTCCACTTT | . | TRBV19 | . | TRBJ1-6
CASSKDHRDRANSPLHF | TGTGCCAGCAGCAAAGACCACCGGGACAGAGCTAATTCACCCCTCCACTTT | . | TRBV21-1 | . | TRBJ1-6
CASSDSGDRGPYEQYF | TGTGCCAGCAGTGATTCAGGGGACAGGGGGCCCTACGAGCAGTACTTC | . | TRBV25-1 | TRBD1 | TRBJ2-7
CASSPSGLALEQYF | TGTGCCAGCAGCCCGTCCGGACTAGCCCTCGAGCAGTACTTC | . | TRBV7-9 | TRBD2 | TRBJ2-7
CASSQEGGRFTDTQYF | TGCGCCAGCAGCCAAGAAGGAGGCAGGTTCACAGATACGCAGTATTTT | . | TRBV4-1 | . | TRBJ2-3